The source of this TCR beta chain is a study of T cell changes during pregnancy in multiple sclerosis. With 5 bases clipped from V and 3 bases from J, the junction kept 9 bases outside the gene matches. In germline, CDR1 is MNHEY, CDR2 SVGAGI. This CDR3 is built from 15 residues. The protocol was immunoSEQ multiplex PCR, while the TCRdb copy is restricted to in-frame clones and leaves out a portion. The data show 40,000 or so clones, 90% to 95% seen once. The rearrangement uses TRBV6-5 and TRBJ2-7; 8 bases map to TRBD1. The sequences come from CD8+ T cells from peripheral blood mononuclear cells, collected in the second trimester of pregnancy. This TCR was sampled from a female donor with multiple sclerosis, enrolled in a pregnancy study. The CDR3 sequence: CASSITGGFYYEQYF. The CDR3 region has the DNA TGTGCCAGCAGTATAACAGGGGGGTTTTACTACGAGCAGTACTTC.